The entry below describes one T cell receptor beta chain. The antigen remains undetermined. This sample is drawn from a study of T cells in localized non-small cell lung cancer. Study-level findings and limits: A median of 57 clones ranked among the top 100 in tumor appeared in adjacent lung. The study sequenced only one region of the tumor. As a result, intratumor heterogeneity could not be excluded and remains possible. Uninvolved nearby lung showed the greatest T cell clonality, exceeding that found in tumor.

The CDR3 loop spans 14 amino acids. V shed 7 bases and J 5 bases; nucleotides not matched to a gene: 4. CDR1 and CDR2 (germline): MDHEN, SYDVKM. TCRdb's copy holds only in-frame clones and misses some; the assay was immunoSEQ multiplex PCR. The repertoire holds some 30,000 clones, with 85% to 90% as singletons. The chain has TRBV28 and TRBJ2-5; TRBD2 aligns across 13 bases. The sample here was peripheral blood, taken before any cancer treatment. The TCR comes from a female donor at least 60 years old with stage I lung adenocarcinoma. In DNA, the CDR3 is TGTGCCAGCACGGGGACTAGCGGGAAGGAGACCCAGTACTTC. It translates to CASTGTSGKETQYF. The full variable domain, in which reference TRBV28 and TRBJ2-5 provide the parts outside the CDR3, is DVKVTQSSRYLVKRTGEKVFLECVQDMDHENMFWYRQDPGLGLRLIYFSYDVKMKEKGDIPEGYSVSREKKERFSLILESASTNQTSMYLCASTGTSGKETQYFGPGTRLLVL.